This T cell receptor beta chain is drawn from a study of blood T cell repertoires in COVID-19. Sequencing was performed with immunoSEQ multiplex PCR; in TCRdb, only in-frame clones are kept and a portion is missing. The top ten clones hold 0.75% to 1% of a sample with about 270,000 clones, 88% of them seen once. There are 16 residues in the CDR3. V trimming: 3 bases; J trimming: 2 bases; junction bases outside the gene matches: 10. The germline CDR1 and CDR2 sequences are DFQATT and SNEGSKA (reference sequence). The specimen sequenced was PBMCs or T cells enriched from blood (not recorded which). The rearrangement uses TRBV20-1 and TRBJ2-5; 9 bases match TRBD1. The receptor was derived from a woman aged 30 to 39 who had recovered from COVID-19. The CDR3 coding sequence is TGCAGTGCTAGTAACCGGGACAGGGTCCGGCAAGAGACCCAGTACTTC. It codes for CSASNRDRVRQETQYF.